This record covers a single TCR beta chain. This entry belongs to a study of T cell changes during pregnancy in multiple sclerosis. Assay used: immunoSEQ multiplex PCR; TCRdb lists only in-frame clones, some missing. Seen here are about 89,000 clones, about 94% observed once, and the top ten hold roughly 1.7%. Germline V gives CDR1 SGHTA, CDR2 FQGNSA. This CDR3 is 14 amino acids long. V gave up 5 bases and J gave up 7 bases; unmatched junction bases: 5. The source material was peripheral blood, sampled after pregnancy. The V and J genes are TRBV7-2 and TRBJ2-1; 10 bases are a match to TRBD2. The receptor was derived from a female donor in good health, enrolled as a control in a pregnancy study. The CDR3 protein is CASSRSGRGNEQFF. CDR3 sequence (DNA): TGTGCCAGCAGCCGAAGCGGGAGGGGAAATGAGCAGTTCTTC.